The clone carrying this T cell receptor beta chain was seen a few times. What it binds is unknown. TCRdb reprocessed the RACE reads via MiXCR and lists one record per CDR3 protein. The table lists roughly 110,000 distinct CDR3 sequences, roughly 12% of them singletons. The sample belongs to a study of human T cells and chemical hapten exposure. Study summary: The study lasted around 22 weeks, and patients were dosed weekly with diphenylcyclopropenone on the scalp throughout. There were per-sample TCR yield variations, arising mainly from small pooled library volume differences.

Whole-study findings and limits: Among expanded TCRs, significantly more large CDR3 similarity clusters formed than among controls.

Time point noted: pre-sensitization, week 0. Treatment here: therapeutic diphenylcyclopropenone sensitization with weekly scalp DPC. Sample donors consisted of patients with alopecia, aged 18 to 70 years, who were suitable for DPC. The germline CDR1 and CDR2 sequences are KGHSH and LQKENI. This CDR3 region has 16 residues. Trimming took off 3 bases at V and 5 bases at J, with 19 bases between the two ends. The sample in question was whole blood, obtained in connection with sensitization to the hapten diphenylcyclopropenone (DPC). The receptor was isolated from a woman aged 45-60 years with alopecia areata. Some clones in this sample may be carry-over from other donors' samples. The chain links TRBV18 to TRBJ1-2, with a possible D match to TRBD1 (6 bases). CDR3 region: CASSPNTGTASYGYTF. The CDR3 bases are TGTGCCAGCTCACCTAATACAGGGACCGCCTCTTATGGCTACACCTTC. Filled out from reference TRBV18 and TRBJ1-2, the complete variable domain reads NAGVMQNPRHLVRRRGQEARLRCSPMKGHSHVYWYRQLPEEGLKFMVYLQKENIIDESGMPKERFSAEFPKEGPSILRIQQVVRGDSAAYFCASSPNTGTASYGYTFGSGTRLTVV.